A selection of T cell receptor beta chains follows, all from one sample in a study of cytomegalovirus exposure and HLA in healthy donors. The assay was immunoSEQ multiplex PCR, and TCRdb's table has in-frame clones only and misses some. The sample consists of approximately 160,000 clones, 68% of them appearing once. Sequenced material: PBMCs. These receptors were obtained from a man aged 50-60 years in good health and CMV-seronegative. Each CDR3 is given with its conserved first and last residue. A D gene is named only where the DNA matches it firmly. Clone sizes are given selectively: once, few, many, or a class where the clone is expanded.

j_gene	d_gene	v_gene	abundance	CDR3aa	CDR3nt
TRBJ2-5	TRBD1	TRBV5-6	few	CASHLTGRQETQYF	TGTGCCAGCCATCTGACAGGGAGACAGGAGACCCAGTACTTC
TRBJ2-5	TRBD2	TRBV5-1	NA	CASSLSGAGQETQYF	TGCGCCAGCAGCCTCAGCGGGGCAGGTCAAGAGACCCAGTACTTC
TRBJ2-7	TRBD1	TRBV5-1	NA	CASSPRTGTGEQYF	TGCGCCAGCAGCCCTCGGACAGGGACGGGCGAGCAGTACTTC
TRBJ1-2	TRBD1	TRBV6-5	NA	CASADRGSYGYTF	TGTGCCAGCGCGGACAGGGGAAGCTATGGCTACACCTTC
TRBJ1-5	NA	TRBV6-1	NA	CASSEPGGLNNQPQHF	TGTGCCAGCAGTGAACCGGGAGGTCTAAACAATCAGCCCCAGCATTTT
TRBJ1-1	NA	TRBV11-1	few	CASSEEDGTEAFF	TGTGCCAGCAGTGAGGAAGACGGCACTGAAGCTTTCTTT
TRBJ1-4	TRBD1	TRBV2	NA	CASSLVGTGDEKLFF	TGTGCCAGCAGCCTCGTTGGGACAGGGGATGAAAAACTGTTTTTT
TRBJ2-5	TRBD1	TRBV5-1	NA	CASSLQGAGETQYF	TGCGCCAGCAGCTTGCAGGGGGCGGGGGAGACCCAGTACTTC
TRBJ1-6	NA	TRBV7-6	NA	CASSLQQANSPLHF	TGTGCCAGCAGCTTACAACAGGCGAATTCACCCCTCCACTTT
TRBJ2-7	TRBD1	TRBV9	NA	CASSYGQGATYEQYF	TGTGCCAGCAGCTACGGACAGGGGGCAACCTACGAGCAGTACTTC
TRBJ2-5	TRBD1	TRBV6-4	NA	CASSGDRGETQYF	TGTGCCAGCAGCGGGGACAGGGGGGAGACCCAGTACTTC
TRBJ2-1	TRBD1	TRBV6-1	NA	CATTGTGINEQFF	TGTGCCACCACCGGGACAGGGATAAATGAGCAGTTCTTC
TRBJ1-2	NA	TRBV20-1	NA	CSARMGSGYTF	TGCAGTGCTAGAATGGGCTCCGGCTACACCTTC
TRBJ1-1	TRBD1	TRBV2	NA	CASSSDRTGLEAFF	TGTGCCAGCAGTTCGGACAGGACTGGCTTGGAAGCTTTCTTT
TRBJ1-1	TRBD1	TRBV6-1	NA	CASTGQLNTEAFF	TGTGCCAGCACGGGACAGTTGAACACTGAAGCTTTCTTT
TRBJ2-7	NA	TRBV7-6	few	CASSLVPGGRSYEQYF	TGTGCCAGCAGCTTAGTTCCAGGGGGGCGCTCCTACGAGCAGTACTTC
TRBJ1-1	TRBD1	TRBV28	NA	CASTRGSGTEAFF	TGTGCCAGCACCAGGGGGTCTGGCACTGAAGCTTTCTTT
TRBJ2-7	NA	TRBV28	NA	CASRLGQLSYEQYF	TGTGCCAGCAGATTAGGACAGCTCTCCTACGAGCAGTACTTC
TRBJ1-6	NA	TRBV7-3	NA	CASSQGQYNSPLHF	TGTGCCAGCAGCCAGGGGCAATATAATTCACCCCTCCACTTT
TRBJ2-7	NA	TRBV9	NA	CASSVETGRLDEQYF	TGTGCCAGCAGCGTAGAGACAGGGAGGCTGGACGAGCAGTACTTC
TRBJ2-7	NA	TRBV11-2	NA	CASSLGREQYF	TGTGCCAGCAGCTTAGGCAGGGAGCAGTACTTC
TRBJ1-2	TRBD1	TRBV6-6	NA	CASSRDRGHSNYGYTF	TGTGCCAGCAGTAGGGACAGGGGGCATAGCAACTATGGCTACACCTTC
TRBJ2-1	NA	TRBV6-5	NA	CASSYDRYNEQFF	TGTGCCAGCAGTTACGACAGGTACAATGAGCAGTTCTTC
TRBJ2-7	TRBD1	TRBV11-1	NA	CASSRGIGTGENYEQYF	TGTGCCAGCAGCCGGGGGATCGGGACAGGGGAAAACTACGAGCAGTACTTC
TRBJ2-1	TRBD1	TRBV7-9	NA	CASSSQAGQGIYNEQFF	TGTGCCAGCAGCTCACAGGCGGGACAGGGGATCTACAATGAGCAGTTCTTC
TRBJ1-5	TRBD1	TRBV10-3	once	CAISVGQGGGQPQHF	TGTGCCATCAGTGTGGGACAGGGTGGGGGTCAGCCCCAGCATTTT
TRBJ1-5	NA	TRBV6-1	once	CASLDSTNQPQHF	TGTGCCAGCTTGGACAGCACCAATCAGCCCCAGCATTTT
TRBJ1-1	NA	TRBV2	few	CASGGLNTEAFF	TGTGCCAGCGGGGGGTTGAACACTGAAGCTTTCTTT
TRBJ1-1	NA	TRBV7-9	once	CASSLGQGITEAFF	TGTGCCAGCAGCTTAGGGCAGGGCATCACTGAAGCTTTCTTT
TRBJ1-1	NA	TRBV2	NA	CASRGYGDTEAFF	TGTGCCAGCAGAGGTTACGGGGACACTGAAGCTTTCTTT
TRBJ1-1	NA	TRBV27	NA	CASRQVRSPIDTEAFF	TGTGCCAGCAGACAAGTCAGGTCGCCTATCGACACTGAAGCTTTCTTT
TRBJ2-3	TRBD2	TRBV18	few	CASSPYPQRGGSTDTQYF	TGTGCCAGCTCACCTTACCCTCAGCGGGGGGGCTCCACAGATACGCAGTATTTT
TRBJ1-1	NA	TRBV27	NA	CASSDTKGAAEAFF	TGTGCCAGCAGTGACACTAAAGGGGCGGCTGAAGCTTTCTTT
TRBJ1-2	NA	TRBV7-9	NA	CASSPPQDPRRGYTF	TGTGCCAGCAGCCCCCCTCAGGATCCAAGGCGTGGCTACACCTTC
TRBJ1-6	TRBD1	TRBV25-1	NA	CASSESGTGNSPLHF	TGTGCCAGCAGTGAATCAGGGACAGGGAATTCACCCCTCCACTTT
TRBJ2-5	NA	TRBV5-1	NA	CASSPTRAALATTQYF	TGCGCCAGCAGCCCGACGAGGGCGGCCTTGGCGACGACCCAGTACTTC
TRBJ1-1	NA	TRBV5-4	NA	CASSTYRDTEAFF	TGTGCCAGCAGCACCTACAGGGACACTGAAGCTTTCTTT
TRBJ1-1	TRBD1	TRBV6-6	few	CASSYSGDRGTEAFF	TGTGCCAGCAGTTACTCAGGGGACAGGGGCACTGAAGCTTTCTTT
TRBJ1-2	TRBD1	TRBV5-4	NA	CASSSRQGELSGYTF	TGTGCCAGCAGCTCCCGTCAGGGGGAATTGAGTGGCTACACCTTC
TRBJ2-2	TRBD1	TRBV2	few	CASRAGGARTGELFF	TGTGCCAGCAGGGCAGGGGGCGCAAGGACCGGGGAGCTGTTTTTT
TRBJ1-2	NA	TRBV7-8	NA	CASSFTGGGRNGYTF	TGTGCCAGCAGCTTTACCGGGGGAGGGCGGAATGGCTACACCTTC
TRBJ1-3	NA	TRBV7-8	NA	CASSLATHGTLGNTIYF	TGTGCCAGCAGCTTAGCCACCCACGGGACACTTGGAAACACCATATATTTT
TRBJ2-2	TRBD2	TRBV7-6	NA	CASSTRTPGLAGGGGELFF	TGTGCCAGCAGCACAAGGACCCCGGGACTAGCGGGGGGAGGCGGGGAGCTGTTTTTT
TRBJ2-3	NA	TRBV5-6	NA	CASSLRGADTQYF	TGTGCCAGCAGCTTGAGGGGTGCAGATACGCAGTATTTT
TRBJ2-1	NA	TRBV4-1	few	CASSKTGEGYNEQFF	TGCGCCAGCAGCAAGACAGGGGAGGGGTACAATGAGCAGTTCTTC
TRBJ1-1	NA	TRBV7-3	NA	CASSLNGRAHEAFF	TGTGCCAGCAGCTTAAACGGCAGGGCCCATGAAGCTTTCTTT
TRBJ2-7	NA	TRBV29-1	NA	CSVEHGDEQYF	TGCAGCGTTGAGCACGGAGACGAGCAGTACTTC
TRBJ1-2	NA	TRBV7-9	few	CASSSQVPNYGYTF	TGTGCCAGCAGCTCCCAGGTCCCTAACTATGGCTACACCTTC
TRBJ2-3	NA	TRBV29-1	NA	CSVDRVSTDTQYF	TGCAGCGTTGACAGGGTCTCCACAGATACGCAGTATTTT
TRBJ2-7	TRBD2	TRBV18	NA	CASSPQGSGGYEQYF	TGTGCCAGCTCACCACAGGGGTCGGGAGGCTACGAGCAGTACTTC
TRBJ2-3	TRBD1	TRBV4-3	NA	CASSQDEPAGGRPLTQYF	TGCGCCAGCAGCCAAGATGAGCCGGCAGGGGGCCGGCCCCTTACGCAGTATTTT
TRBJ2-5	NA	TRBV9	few	CASSAATARQETQYF	TGTGCCAGCAGCGCAGCGACAGCCAGGCAAGAGACCCAGTACTTC
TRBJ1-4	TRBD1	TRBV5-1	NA	CASSLRTGPTNEKLFF	TGCGCCAGCAGCCTCCGGACAGGACCAACTAATGAAAAACTGTTTTTT
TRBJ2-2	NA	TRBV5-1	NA	CASSLAGIEQTGELFF	TGCGCCAGCAGCTTGGCCGGGATAGAACAGACCGGGGAGCTGTTTTTT